This T cell receptor (beta chain) is from a study of cytomegalovirus exposure and HLA in healthy donors. This CDR3 comprises 15 residues. Germline trimming cut 7 bases from V and 1 base from J; bases unmatched to any gene: 8. Germline loops: CDR1 MRHNA, CDR2 SNTAGT. Using immunoSEQ multiplex PCR, the repertoire was profiled, and TCRdb retains in-frame clones only, with some absent. The sample yields roughly 50,000 clones, around 90% seen once. The sequence was collected from a man younger than 30 in good health and CMV-seronegative. The sequencing input was PBMCs. The chain carries TRBV6-4 and TRBJ2-3, with TRBD2 matching 7 bases. CDR3 sequence: CASTASGGGTDTQYF. The CDR3 bases are TGTGCCAGCACGGCTAGCGGAGGGGGCACAGATACGCAGTATTTT.